A few counts support the clone carrying this T cell receptor (beta chain). In the source study's methods: Reference gene primers were amplified, and this amplification served to estimate nucleated cell counts. Using immunoSEQ multiplex PCR, the repertoire was profiled, and TCRdb retains in-frame clones only, with some absent. That table is the source of V, J and clone size, and D and trimming were worked out from the DNA. The sample has roughly 53,000 clones, around 79% seen once. From germline, CDR1 is LGHNA and CDR2 YNFKEQ. Trimming removed 0 bases at V and 7 bases at J, with 15 bases between. The CDR3 loop spans 16 amino acids. The data are from a study of blood T cell repertoires in COVID-19. At the level of the study: The study drew acute and convalescent COVID-19 samples from the United States, Italy and Spain. T cells, B-cell-depleted T cells, or PBMCs supplied cDNA or gDNA.

This TCR derives from a man between 65 and 85 years old with active or convalescent COVID-19. Sequencing used peripheral blood. The chain links TRBV4-2 to TRBJ2-2, with D maybe TRBD1 (7 bases). The CDR3 reads CASSQDQGGSIGELFF. The CDR3 nucleotides are TGTGCCAGCAGCCAAGATCAGGGGGGAAGTATCGGGGAGCTGTTTTTT.